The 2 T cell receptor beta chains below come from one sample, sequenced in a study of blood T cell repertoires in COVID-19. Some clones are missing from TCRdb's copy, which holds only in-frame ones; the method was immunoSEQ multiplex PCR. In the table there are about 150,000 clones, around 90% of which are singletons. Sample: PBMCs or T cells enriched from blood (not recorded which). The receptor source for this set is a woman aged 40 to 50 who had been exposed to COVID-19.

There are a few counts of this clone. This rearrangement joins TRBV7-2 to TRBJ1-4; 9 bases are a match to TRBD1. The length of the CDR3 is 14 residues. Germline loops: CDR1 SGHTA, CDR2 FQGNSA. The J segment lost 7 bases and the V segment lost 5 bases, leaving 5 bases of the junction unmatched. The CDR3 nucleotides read TGTGCCAGCAGCGTAGACAGGGGGAGTGAAAAACTGTTTTTT. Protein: CASSVDRGSEKLFF.

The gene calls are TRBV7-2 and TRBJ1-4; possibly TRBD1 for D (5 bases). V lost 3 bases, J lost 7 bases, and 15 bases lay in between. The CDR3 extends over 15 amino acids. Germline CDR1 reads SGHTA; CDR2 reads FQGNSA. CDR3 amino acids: CASSFEGQGLEKLFF. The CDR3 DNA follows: TGTGCCAGCAGCTTCGAAGGGCAGGGTCTTGAAAAACTGTTTTTT.